These T cell receptor beta chains were read from a single sample in a study of long-term antiretroviral therapy in people with HIV. TCRdb's copy holds only in-frame clones and misses some; the assay was immunoSEQ multiplex PCR. The sample carries tens of thousands of clones, 80% to 90% recorded once. This material consisted of unsorted PBMCs, taken 1.8 years after starting antiretroviral therapy. All receptors come from a woman aged 18-29 years with HIV. Each CDR3 is given with its conserved first and last residue.

TRBV5-8 | CASSLQGQRAFF
TRBV7-2 | CASSVLGGGEVDTQYF
TRBV6-5 | CASSRGLAGGNEQFF
TRBV10-2 | CASRDRASYEQYF
TRBV27 | CASSFNRGAEQYF
TRBV6-6 | CASSNEGNQPQHF
TRBV7-9 | CASSYPGQGVFLF
TRBV19 | CASSIENSYEQYF
TRBV9 | CASSGNEQFF
TRBV6-4 | CASSEEAGRNTEAFF
TRBV6-5 | CASSYLQSSYNSPLHF
TRBV19 | CASGGAGGETQYF
TRBV6-5 | CASSYGNGYTF
TRBV7-3 | CASSSGRIPNEQFF
TRBV7-8 | CASSLDRMSTEAFF
TRBV28 | CASSFNRAPYEQYF
TRBV25-1 | CASSERQDAYEQYF
TRBV28 | CASGTGPGGEQYF
TRBV27 | CASSPPGALYGYTF
TRBV5-1 | CASSLAGGGPGELFF
TRBV28 | CASSLPPSGGPFGEQFF
TRBV21-1 | CASSVNRDSLNQPQHF
TRBV10-1 | CASSRTSLVNEQFF
TRBV6-1 | CASSEDRGWAVSYEQYF
TRBV9 | CASSAWGGVEDTQYF
TRBV7-9 | CASSFNRDYGYTF
TRBV10-3 | CAISGTGELFF
TRBV19 | CASSIKRTYNEQFF
TRBV7-9 | CASSFDRGEQYF
TRBV4-2 | CASSQPSGSSAHNEQFF
TRBV7-2 | CASSLEWNGRAIF
TRBV19 | CASSIDRDEKLFF
TRBV5-1 | CASSLGKNIQYF
TRBV2 | CASSGLAGVHEQFF
TRBV5-1 | CASSLEHPSFEEQYF
TRBV6-6 | CASSEYRGPEAFF
TRBV7-8 | CASSPTGRQETQYF